The 26 T cell receptor beta chains listed next were all sequenced from one sample in a study of blood T cell repertoires in COVID-19. Method: immunoSEQ multiplex PCR; TCRdb's copy keeps in-frame clones and lacks some. The sample lists 85,000 to 90,000 clones; roughly 80% were seen once. Input material: peripheral blood. These receptors were taken from an elderly woman with active or convalescent COVID-19.

The rearrangement uses TRBV5-1 and TRBJ2-3, with TRBD2 as a possible D gene (5 bases). This CDR3 has 13 residues. Germline assignment: CDR1 SGHRS and CDR2 YFSETQ. V lost 5 bases and J lost 3, with 10 bases in between. The DNA for the CDR3 is TGCGCCAGCAGGCGGGCCGAGACAGATACGCAGTATTTT. Amino acid sequence: CASRRAETDTQYF.

This chain's CDR3 is CASSLSSVGQGNSPLHF. In DNA, the CDR3 is TGCGCCAGCAGCTTGTCCTCTGTTGGGCAGGGGAATTCACCCCTCCACTTT. The chain carries TRBV5-1 and TRBJ1-6; possible D gene TRBD1, 6 bases. Deletions cut 1 base from V and 7 bases from J, with 18 bases between. The V gene's germline CDR1 is SGHRS and CDR2 YFSETQ. The CDR3 spans 17 residues.

V is TRBV5-4 and J is TRBJ2-5; D may be TRBD1 (6 bases). V lost 2 bases and J lost 5, with 16 bases in between. The CDR3 contains 15 residues. Germline CDR1 reads SGHNT; CDR2 reads YYREEE (reference sequence). The CDR3 spells CASSFPQGPVETQYF. For the CDR3, the DNA is TGTGCCAGCAGCTTCCCACAGGGTCCCGTGGAGACCCAGTACTTC. Based on the CDR3 plus reference TRBV5-4 and TRBJ2-5, the full variable domain is ETGVTQSPTHLIKTRGQQVTLRCSSQSGHNTVSWYQQALGQGPQFIFQYYREEENGRGNFPPRFSGLQFPNYSSELNVNALELDDSALYLCASSFPQGPVETQYFGPGTRLLVL.

V is TRBV3-1 (or the pseudogene TRBV3-2) and J is TRBJ2-1; 9 positions match TRBD2. The CDR3 runs to 16 residues. Trimming at V came to 1 base and at J to 10 bases, leaving 11 bases not matched to a gene. Germline CDR1 LGHDT, CDR2 YNNKEL (reference sequence). CDR3 residues: CASSQVRLAGSGEQFF. The CDR3 bases are TGTGCCAGCAGCCAAGTCCGTCTAGCGGGGTCCGGGGAGCAGTTCTTC.

The gene calls are TRBV2 and TRBJ2-5; D call uncertain. Deletions cut 6 bases from V and 1 base from J, with 3 bases between. Germline-derived CDR1 and CDR2 are SNHLY and FYNNEI. This CDR3 has 11 residues. The CDR3 loop is CASRSQETQYF. CDR3 DNA sequence: TGTGCCAGCAGGAGCCAAGAGACCCAGTACTTC.

This clone was seen only once. The chain employs TRBV3-1 (or the pseudogene TRBV3-2) and TRBJ2-7; possibly TRBD1 for D (5 bases). Per the germline V gene, CDR1 is LGHDT and CDR2 is YNNKEL (reference sequence). Trimming shortened V by 1 base and J by 6 bases, and 13 bases separated the two germline ends. The CDR3 runs 14 residues. The CDR3: CASSQVVGHGEQYF. The CDR3, as DNA: TGTGCCAGCAGCCAAGTTGTGGGGCATGGCGAGCAGTACTTC.

The chain recombines TRBV3-1 (or the pseudogene TRBV3-2) with TRBJ1-1; TRBD1 might be the D (5 bases). V was pared by 4 bases and J by 8 bases, with 17 bases between. Germline V lookup: CDR1 LGHDT, CDR2 YNNKEL (reference sequence). This CDR3 comprises 14 residues. CDR3 amino acids: CASSLRGGAGEAFF. Here the CDR3 DNA reads TGTGCCAGCAGCCTCCGCGGAGGGGCGGGGGAAGCTTTCTTT.

The chain uses TRBV30 and TRBJ1-2; weak D call: TRBD1 (6 bases). Germline CDR1 reads GTSNPN; CDR2 reads SVGIG (reference sequence). This CDR3 region has 15 residues. Trimming took off 5 bases at V and 0 bases at J, with 16 bases between the two ends. CDR3 region: CAWSFTGPPNYGYTF. The CDR3 nucleotides read TGTGCCTGGTCGTTTACAGGGCCGCCTAACTATGGCTACACCTTC. The complete variable domain, with remaining parts taken from reference TRBV30 and TRBJ1-2, reads SQTIHQWPATLVQPVGSPLSLECTVEGTSNPNLYWYRQAAGRGLQLLFYSVGIGQISSEVPQNLSASRPQDRQFILSSKKLLLSDSGFYLCAWSFTGPPNYGYTFGSGTRLTVV.

This clone was seen only once. CDR3 loop: CAWRPTGTARPEAFF. The CDR3 nucleotides read TGTGCCTGGAGGCCTACCGGGACAGCCAGACCTGAAGCTTTCTTT. V gene TRBV30 combines with J gene TRBJ1-1, with 7 bases lining up with TRBD1. This CDR3 contains 15 residues. Germline lookup yields CDR1 GTSNPN and CDR2 SVGIG (reference sequence). J gave up 6 bases and V 3 bases, and 13 bases lay outside the gene matches.

The V and J genes are TRBV21-1 and TRBJ1-5. TRBV21-1 is a pseudogene segment. CDR3 length: 17 residues. The CDR3 nucleotides are TGTGCCAGCAGTAAAAGAGGCGGGGGGCTTTTAACTCAGCCCCAGCATTTT. It translates to CASSKRGGGLLTQPQHF.

This chain's CDR3 is CASSVLTGTVVGEQYF. The DNA for the CDR3 is TGCGCCAGCAGCGTGTTAACCGGGACAGTGGTTGGTGAGCAGTACTTC. The rearrangement links TRBV5-1 to TRBJ2-7, with 7 bases aligning to TRBD1. CDR1 SGHRS and CDR2 YFSETQ come from the germline V gene. Losses at the gene ends were 4 bases for V and 7 bases for J; bases not matched to a gene: 17. The CDR3 is 16 amino acids.

The chain is built from TRBV18 and TRBJ1-2; the D is unclear. This CDR3 contains 15 residues. CDR1 KGHSH and CDR2 LQKENI come from the germline V gene. The V gene lost 3 bases and the J gene lost 1 base, with 12 bases spanning the gap. CDR3 sequence: CASSPIQALNYGYTF. As DNA, the CDR3 is TGTGCCAGCTCACCCATTCAGGCGCTTAACTATGGCTACACCTTC.

The chain uses TRBV7-2 and TRBJ2-5, with D tentatively TRBD2 (6 bases). V was clipped by 2 bases and J by 5 bases, with 12 bases between them. This CDR3 has 14 amino acids. Germline values: CDR1 SGHTA, CDR2 FQGNSA. CDR3: CASSLWVGGETQYF. As DNA, the CDR3 is TGTGCCAGCAGCTTATGGGTCGGGGGTGAGACCCAGTACTTC. The whole variable domain, filled in from reference TRBV7-2 and TRBJ2-5, reads GAGVSQSPSNKVTEKGKDVELRCDPISGHTALYWYRQSLGQGLEFLIYFQGNSAPDKSGLPSDRFSAERTGGSVSTLTIQRTQQEDSAVYLCASSLWVGGETQYFGPGTRLLVL.

The chain employs TRBV6-2 or TRBV6-3 and TRBJ1-5, with 10 bases matching TRBD1. Germline V gives CDR1 MNHEY, CDR2 SVGEGT. The junction had 12 bases not matched to a gene; V was cut back by 6 bases and J by 7 bases. This CDR3 is 16 amino acids long. In DNA, the CDR3 is TGTGCCAGCAGCGATCCGACAGGGGGCTGGTGGCAGCCCCAGCATTTT. As protein: CASSDPTGGWWQPQHF.

The sample holds one count of this clone. This chain connects TRBV6-6 to TRBJ2-1; D may be TRBD1 (6 bases). Trimming removed 4 bases from V and 5 bases from J, with 12 bases in between. CDR1 is MNHNY, CDR2 SVGAGI, per germline (reference sequence). The CDR3 has 14 amino acids. The CDR3, as DNA: TGTGCCAGCAGTTCCGGGACATACAACAATGAGCAGTTCTTC. Its translation is CASSSGTYNNEQFF.

The CDR3 nucleotides are TGTGCCAGCAGTTTATCGTCGAGCGGGAGGACAAATACGCAGTATTTT. This translates into CASSLSSSGRTNTQYF. The rearrangement links TRBV27 to TRBJ2-3; 9 bases are a match to TRBD2. J was trimmed by 7 bases and V by 0 bases; bases with no gene match: 8. Germline V lookup: CDR1 MNHEY, CDR2 SMNVEV (reference sequence). CDR3 size: 16 residues.

The J gene is TRBJ1-1, the V gene TRBV6-2 or TRBV6-3, with 9 bases that match TRBD1. V was pared by 5 bases and J by 4 bases, with 8 bases of the junction left unmatched. Germline CDR1 and CDR2: MNHEY and SVGEGT. CDR3 length: 15 residues. CDR3 amino acids: CASSTGGAGGTEAFF. The CDR3 region has the DNA TGTGCCAGCAGTACAGGGGGCGCGGGCGGCACTGAAGCTTTCTTT.

The chain combines TRBV5-1 with TRBJ2-7; the D gene is possibly TRBD1 (6 bases). The CDR3 loop spans 16 amino acids. V shed 1 base and J shed 2 bases, with 16 bases lying between them. The germline gives CDR1 SGHRS, CDR2 YFSETQ. The CDR3 here is CASSLSGTGYPYEQYF. The DNA of the CDR3 is TGCGCCAGCAGCTTGTCAGGCACAGGGTACCCCTACGAGCAGTACTTC.

This sequence joins TRBV11-3 and TRBJ2-7, with D possibly matching TRBD2 (5 bases). This CDR3 has 14 amino acids. V lost 5 bases and J 1 base, leaving 12 bases between the germline ends. Germline assignment: CDR1 SGHNT and CDR2 YENEEA. The CDR3 sequence is CASSRGIYSYEQYF. The CDR3 nucleotides read TGTGCCAGCAGCAGAGGGATTTATTCCTACGAGCAGTACTTC.

The gene calls are TRBV6-5 and TRBJ2-7, with 7 bases that match TRBD1. The CDR3 loop spans 14 amino acids. Germline CDR1 is MNHEY and CDR2 is SVGAGI. V lost 1 base to trimming and J lost 2 bases; unmatched junction nucleotides: 2. CDR3 DNA sequence: TGTGCCAGCAGTTACTTGACAGGGACCTACGAGCAGTACTTC. As protein: CASSYLTGTYEQYF.

This chain connects TRBV27 to TRBJ2-7, with 14 bases identical to TRBD2. The CDR3 spans 15 residues. CDR1 and CDR2 from the germline V gene are MNHEY and SMNVEV (reference sequence). V shed 6 bases and J 3 bases; nucleotides not matched to a gene: 4. CDR3 nucleotide sequence: TGTGCCAGCAGAGGACTAGCGGGAGGACGCTACGAGCAGTACTTC. Translation gives CASRGLAGGRYEQYF.

The chain has TRBV6-2 or TRBV6-3 and TRBJ1-2; D is uncertain. The CDR3 has 12 amino acids. Trimming cost V 6 bases and J 4 bases, with 9 bases left between them. Per the germline V gene, CDR1 is MNHEY and CDR2 is SVGEGT. CDR3 in amino acids: CASSTLFYGYTF. In nucleotides, the CDR3 is TGTGCCAGCAGCACACTATTCTATGGCTACACCTTC.

This sequence joins TRBV3-1 (or the pseudogene TRBV3-2) and TRBJ1-2, with 7 positions matching TRBD1. Germline loops: CDR1 LGHDT, CDR2 YNNKEL (reference sequence). The CDR3 runs to 13 residues. The V gene end was trimmed by 5 bases and the J gene end by 2 bases; junction bases not matched to a gene: 2. The CDR3 nucleotides are TGTGCCAGCAGCTCGGACAGGAACTATGGCTACACCTTC. Its translation: CASSSDRNYGYTF.

This clone was detected a few times. The J gene is TRBJ1-4, the V gene TRBV25-1, with a weak D call TRBD1 (5 bases). The ends were cut back, 6 bases at V and 7 bases at J, with 18 bases in the middle. CDR3 length: 15 residues. CDR1 and CDR2 (germline): MGHDK, SYGVNS. The DNA of the CDR3 is TGTGCCAGCAGCCGAAGGAGGGGCGGTCGTGAAAAACTGTTTTTT. Translated, it gives CASSRRRGGREKLFF.

This chain joins TRBV20-1 and TRBJ1-2, with TRBD1 as a possible D gene (6 bases). There are 12 residues in the CDR3. Germline CDR1 reads DFQATT; CDR2 reads SNEGSKA (reference sequence). The V end lost 3 bases, the J end lost 2 bases, and 7 bases lay between the germline ends. DNA for the CDR3: TGCAGTGCTAGTGGACAGAACTATGGCTACACCTTC. This sequence encodes CSASGQNYGYTF.

This chain links TRBV5-1 with TRBJ2-1; TRBD2 matches at 9 bases. The CDR3 covers 16 residues. Germline CDR1 SGHRS, CDR2 YFSETQ. The trim removed 1 base at V and 3 bases at J, leaving 5 bases unmatched. Written as DNA, the CDR3 is TGCGCCAGCAGCTTGTTGGCGGGGGGGAACTACAATGAGCAGTTCTTC. This encodes CASSLLAGGNYNEQFF. The full variable domain, rest sourced from reference TRBV5-1 and TRBJ2-1, is KAGVTQTPRYLIKTRGQQVTLSCSPISGHRSVSWYQQTPGQGLQFLFEYFSETQRNKGNFPGRFSGRQFSNSRSEMNVSTLELGDSALYLCASSLLAGGNYNEQFFGPGTRLTVL.